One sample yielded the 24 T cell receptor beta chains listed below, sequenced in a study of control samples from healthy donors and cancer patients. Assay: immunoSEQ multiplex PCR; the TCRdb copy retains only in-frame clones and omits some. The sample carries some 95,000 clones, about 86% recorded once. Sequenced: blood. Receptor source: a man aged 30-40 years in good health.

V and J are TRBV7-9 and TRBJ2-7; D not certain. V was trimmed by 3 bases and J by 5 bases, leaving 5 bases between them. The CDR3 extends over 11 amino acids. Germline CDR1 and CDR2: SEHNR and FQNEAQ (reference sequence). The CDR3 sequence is CASSFGNEQYF. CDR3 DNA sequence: TGTGCCAGCAGCTTTGGAAACGAGCAGTACTTC.

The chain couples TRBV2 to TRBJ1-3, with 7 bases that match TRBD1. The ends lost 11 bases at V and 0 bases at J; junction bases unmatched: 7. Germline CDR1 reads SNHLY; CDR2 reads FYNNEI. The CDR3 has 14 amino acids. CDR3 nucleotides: TGTGCCCGGGAAGGGACAGACTCTGGAAACACCATATATTTT. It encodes CAREGTDSGNTIYF.

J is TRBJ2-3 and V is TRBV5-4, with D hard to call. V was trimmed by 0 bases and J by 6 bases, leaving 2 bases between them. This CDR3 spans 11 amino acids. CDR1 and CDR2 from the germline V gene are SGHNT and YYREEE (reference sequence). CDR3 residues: CASSLADTQYF. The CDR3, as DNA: TGTGCCAGCAGCTTGGCTGATACGCAGTATTTT.

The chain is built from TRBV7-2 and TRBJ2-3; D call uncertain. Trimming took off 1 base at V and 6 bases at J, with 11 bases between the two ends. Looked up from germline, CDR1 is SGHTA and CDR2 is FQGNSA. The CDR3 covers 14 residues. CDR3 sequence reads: CASSLVLGRDTQYF. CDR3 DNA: TGTGCCAGCAGCTTAGTTTTAGGGCGGGATACGCAGTATTTT. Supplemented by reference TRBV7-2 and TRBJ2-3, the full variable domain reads GAGVSQSPSNKVTEKGKDVELRCDPISGHTALYWYRQSLGQGLEFLIYFQGNSAPDKSGLPSDRFSAERTGGSVSTLTIQRTQQEDSAVYLCASSLVLGRDTQYFGPGTRLTVL.

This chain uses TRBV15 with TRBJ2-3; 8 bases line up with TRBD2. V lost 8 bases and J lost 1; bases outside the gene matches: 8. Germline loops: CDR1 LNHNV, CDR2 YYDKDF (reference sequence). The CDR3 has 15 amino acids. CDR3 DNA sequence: TGTGCCACCCTATTGACTAGCGAGGGCACAGATACGCAGTATTTT. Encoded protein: CATLLTSEGTDTQYF.

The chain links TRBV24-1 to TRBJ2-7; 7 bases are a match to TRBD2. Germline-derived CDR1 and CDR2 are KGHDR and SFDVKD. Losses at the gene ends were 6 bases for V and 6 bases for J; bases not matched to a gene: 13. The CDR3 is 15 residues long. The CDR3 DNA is TGTGCCACCAGTACCCTGGCGGGAGAACGGGGCGAGCAGTACTTC. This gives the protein CATSTLAGERGEQYF.

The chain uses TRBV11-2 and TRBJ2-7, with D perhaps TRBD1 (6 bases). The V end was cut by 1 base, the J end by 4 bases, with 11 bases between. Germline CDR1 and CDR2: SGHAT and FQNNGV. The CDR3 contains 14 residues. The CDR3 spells CASSLVQGKYEQYF. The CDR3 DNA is TGTGCCAGCAGCTTAGTTCAGGGGAAGTACGAGCAGTACTTC.

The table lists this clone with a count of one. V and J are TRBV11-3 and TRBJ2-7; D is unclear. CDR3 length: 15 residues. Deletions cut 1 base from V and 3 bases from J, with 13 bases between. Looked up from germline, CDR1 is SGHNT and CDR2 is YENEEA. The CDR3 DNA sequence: TGTGCCAGCAGCTTAGGTAATACTGTTAACTACGAGCAGTACTTC. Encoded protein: CASSLGNTVNYEQYF.

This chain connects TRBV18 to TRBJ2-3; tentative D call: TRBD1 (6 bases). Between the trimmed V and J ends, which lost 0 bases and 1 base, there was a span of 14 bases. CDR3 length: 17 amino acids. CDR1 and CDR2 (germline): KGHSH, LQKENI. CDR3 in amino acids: CASSPPAGARGTDTQYF. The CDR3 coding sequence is TGTGCCAGCTCACCACCGGCAGGGGCGCGGGGCACAGATACGCAGTATTTT.

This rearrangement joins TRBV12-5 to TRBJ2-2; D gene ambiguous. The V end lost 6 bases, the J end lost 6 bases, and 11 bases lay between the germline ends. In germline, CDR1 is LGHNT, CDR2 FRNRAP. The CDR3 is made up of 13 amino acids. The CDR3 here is CASGATMPGELFF. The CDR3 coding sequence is TGTGCTAGTGGGGCTACAATGCCCGGGGAGCTGTTTTTT.

DNA of the CDR3: TGTGCCAGCAGCCCGGAAGGACAGGGTACCACAGATACGCAGTATTTT. This gives the protein CASSPEGQGTTDTQYF. The rearrangement links TRBV7-6 to TRBJ2-3; 8 positions match TRBD1. This CDR3 is 16 amino acids long. Germline CDR1 SGHVS, CDR2 FNYEAQ. V shed 5 bases and J 2 bases; nucleotides not matched to a gene: 9. The full variable domain, with the rest looked up from reference TRBV7-6 and TRBJ2-3, is GAGVSQSPRYKVTKRGQDVALRCDPISGHVSLYWYRQALGQGPEFLTYFNYEAQQDKSGLPNDRFSAERPEGSISTLTIQRTEQRDSAMYRCASSPEGQGTTDTQYFGPGTRLTVL.

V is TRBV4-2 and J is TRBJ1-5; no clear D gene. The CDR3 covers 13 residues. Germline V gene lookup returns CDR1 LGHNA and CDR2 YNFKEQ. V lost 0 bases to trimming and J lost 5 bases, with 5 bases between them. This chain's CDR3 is CASSQEVYQPQHF. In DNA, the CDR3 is TGTGCCAGCAGCCAAGAAGTCTATCAGCCCCAGCATTTT.

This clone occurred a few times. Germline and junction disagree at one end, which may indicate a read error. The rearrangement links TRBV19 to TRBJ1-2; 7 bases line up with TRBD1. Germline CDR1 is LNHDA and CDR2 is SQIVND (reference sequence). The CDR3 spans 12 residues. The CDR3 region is CASSIQRGQVHF. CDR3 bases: TGTGCCAGTAGTATACAAAGGGGGCAAGTGCACTTC. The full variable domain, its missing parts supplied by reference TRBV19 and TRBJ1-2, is DGGITQSPKYLFRKEGQNVTLSCEQNLNHDAMYWYRQDPGQGLRLIYYSQIVNDFQKGDIAEGYSVSREKKESFPLTVTSAQKNPTAFYLCASSIQRGQVHFGSGTRLTVV.

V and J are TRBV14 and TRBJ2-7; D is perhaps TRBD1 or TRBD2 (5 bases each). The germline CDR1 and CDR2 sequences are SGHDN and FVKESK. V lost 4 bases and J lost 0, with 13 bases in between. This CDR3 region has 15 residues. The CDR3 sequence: CASSLLDGGSYEQYF. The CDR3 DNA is TGTGCCAGCAGCCTCCTCGATGGGGGCTCCTACGAGCAGTACTTC. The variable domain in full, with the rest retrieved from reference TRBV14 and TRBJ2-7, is EAGVTQFPSHSVIEKGQTVTLRCDPISGHDNLYWYRRVMGKEIKFLLHFVKESKQDESGMPNNRFLAERTGGTYSTLKVQPAELEDSGVYFCASSLLDGGSYEQYFGPGTRLTVT.

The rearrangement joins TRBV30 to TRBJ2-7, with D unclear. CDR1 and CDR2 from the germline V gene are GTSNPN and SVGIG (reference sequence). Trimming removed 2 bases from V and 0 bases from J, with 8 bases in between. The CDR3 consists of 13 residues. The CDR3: CAWSPPNSYEQYF. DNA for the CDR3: TGTGCCTGGAGTCCCCCTAACTCCTACGAGCAGTACTTC.

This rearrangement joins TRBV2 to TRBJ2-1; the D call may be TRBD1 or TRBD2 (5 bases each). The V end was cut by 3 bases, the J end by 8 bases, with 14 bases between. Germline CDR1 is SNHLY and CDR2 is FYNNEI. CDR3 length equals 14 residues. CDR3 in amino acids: CASSERDPRDEQFF. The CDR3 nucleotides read TGTGCCAGCAGTGAGAGGGACCCCCGCGATGAGCAGTTCTTC. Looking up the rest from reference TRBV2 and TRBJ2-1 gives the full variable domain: EPEVTQTPSHQVTQMGQEVILRCVPISNHLYFYWYRQILGQKVEFLVSFYNNEISEKSEIFDDQFSVERPDGSNFTLKIRSTKLEDSAMYFCASSERDPRDEQFFGPGTRLTVL.

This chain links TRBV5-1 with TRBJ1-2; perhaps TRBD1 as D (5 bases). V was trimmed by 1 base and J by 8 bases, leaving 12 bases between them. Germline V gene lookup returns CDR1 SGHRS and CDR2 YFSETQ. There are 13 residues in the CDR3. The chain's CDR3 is CASSLTGPDGYTF. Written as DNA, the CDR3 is TGCGCCAGCAGCTTGACAGGTCCCGACGGCTACACCTTC. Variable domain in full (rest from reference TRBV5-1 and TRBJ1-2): KAGVTQTPRYLIKTRGQQVTLSCSPISGHRSVSWYQQTPGQGLQFLFEYFSETQRNKGNFPGRFSGRQFSNSRSEMNVSTLELGDSALYLCASSLTGPDGYTFGSGTRLTVV.

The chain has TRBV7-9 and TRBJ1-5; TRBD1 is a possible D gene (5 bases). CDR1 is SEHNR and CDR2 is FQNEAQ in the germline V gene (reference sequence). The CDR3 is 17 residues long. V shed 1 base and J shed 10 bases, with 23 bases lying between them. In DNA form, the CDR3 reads TGTGCCAGCAGCTTAGTACGGGGCACCAGGGCGGTGGAACCCCAGCATTTT. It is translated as CASSLVRGTRAVEPQHF.

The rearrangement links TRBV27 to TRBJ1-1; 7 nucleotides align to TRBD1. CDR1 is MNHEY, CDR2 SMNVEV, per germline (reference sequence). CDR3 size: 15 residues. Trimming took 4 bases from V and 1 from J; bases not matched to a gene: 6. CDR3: CASSYAGQRNTEAFF. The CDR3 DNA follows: TGTGCCAGCAGTTATGCGGGACAGAGGAACACTGAAGCTTTCTTT.

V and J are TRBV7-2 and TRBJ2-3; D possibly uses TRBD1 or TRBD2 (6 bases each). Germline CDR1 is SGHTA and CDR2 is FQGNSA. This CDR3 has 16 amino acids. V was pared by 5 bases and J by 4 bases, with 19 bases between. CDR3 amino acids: CASSPGGRGRADTQYF. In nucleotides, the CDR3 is TGTGCCAGCAGCCCTGGGGGGCGGGGAAGGGCAGATACGCAGTATTTT.

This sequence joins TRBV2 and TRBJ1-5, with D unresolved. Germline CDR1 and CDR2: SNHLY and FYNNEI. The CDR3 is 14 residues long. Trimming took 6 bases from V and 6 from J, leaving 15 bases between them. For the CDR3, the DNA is TGTGCCAGCAGAAGAGACCCGCCGAGTCAGCCCCAGCATTTT. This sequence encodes CASRRDPPSQPQHF.

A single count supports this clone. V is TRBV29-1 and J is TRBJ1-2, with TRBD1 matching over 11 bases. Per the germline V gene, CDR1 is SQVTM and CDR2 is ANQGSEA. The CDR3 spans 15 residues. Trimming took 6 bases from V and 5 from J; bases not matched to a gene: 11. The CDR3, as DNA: TGCAGCGTAGGAACCGGGACAGGGGGATGGTATGGCTACACCTTC. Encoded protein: CSVGTGTGGWYGYTF. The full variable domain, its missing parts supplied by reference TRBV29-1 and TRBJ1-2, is SAVISQKPSRDICQRGTSLTIQCQVDSQVTMMFWYRQQPGQSLTLIATANQGSEATYESGFVIDKFPISRPNLTFSTLTVSNMSPEDSSIYLCSVGTGTGGWYGYTFGSGTRLTVV.

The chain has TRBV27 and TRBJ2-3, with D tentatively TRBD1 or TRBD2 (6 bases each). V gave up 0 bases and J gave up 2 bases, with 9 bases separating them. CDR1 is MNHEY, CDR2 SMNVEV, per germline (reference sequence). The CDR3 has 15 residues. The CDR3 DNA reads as TGTGCCAGCAGTTTATCGGGGGGCCCCACAGATACGCAGTATTTT. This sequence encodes CASSLSGGPTDTQYF.

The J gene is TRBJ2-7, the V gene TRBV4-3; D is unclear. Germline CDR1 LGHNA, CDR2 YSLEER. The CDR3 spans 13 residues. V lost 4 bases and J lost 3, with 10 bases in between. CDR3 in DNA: TGCGCCAGCAGCCGAGACCCGAACTACGAGCAGTACTTC. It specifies CASSRDPNYEQYF.